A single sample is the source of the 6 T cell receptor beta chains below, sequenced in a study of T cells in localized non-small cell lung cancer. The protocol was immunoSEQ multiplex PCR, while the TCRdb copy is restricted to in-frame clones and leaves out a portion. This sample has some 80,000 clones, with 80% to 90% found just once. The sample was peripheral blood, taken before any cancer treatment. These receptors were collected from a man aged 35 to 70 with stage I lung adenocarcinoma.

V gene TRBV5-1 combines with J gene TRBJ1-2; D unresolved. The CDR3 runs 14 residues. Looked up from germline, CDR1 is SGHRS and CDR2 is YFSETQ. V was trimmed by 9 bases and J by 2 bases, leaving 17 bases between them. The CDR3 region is CAISLFVSNYGYTF. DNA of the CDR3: TGCGCCATCTCCCTATTCGTTTCAAACTATGGCTACACCTTC.

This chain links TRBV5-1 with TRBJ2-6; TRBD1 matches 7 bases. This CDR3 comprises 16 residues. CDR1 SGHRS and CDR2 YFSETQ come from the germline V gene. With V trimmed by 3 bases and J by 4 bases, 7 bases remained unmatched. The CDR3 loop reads CASSWPRGPGANVLTF. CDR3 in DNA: TGCGCCAGCAGCTGGCCGAGGGGGCCCGGGGCCAACGTCCTGACTTTC. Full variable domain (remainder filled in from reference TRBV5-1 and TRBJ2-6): KAGVTQTPRYLIKTRGQQVTLSCSPISGHRSVSWYQQTPGQGLQFLFEYFSETQRNKGNFPGRFSGRQFSNSRSEMNVSTLELGDSALYLCASSWPRGPGANVLTFGAGSRLTVL.

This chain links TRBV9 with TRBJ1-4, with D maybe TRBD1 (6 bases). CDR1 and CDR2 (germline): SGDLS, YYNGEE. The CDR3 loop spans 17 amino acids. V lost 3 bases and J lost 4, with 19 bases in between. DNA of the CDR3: TGTGCCAGCAGCGAGACAGGCGGGGGGTTTTTTAATGAAAAACTGTTTTTT. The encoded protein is CASSETGGGFFNEKLFF.

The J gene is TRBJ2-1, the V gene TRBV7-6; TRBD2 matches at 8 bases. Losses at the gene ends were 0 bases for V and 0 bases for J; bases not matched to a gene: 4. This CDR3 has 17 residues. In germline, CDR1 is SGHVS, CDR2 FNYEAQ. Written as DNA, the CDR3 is TGTGCCAGCAGCTTAGCCCCGACTAGCGCCTCCTACAATGAGCAGTTCTTC. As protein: CASSLAPTSASYNEQFF. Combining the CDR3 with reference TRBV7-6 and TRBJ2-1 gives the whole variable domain GAGVSQSPRYKVTKRGQDVALRCDPISGHVSLYWYRQALGQGPEFLTYFNYEAQQDKSGLPNDRFSAERPEGSISTLTIQRTEQRDSAMYRCASSLAPTSASYNEQFFGPGTRLTVL.

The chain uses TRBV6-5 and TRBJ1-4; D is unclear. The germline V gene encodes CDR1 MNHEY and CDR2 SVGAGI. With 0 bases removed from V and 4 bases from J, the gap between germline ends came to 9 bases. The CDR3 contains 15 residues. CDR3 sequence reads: CASSYSTFNNEKLFF. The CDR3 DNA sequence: TGTGCCAGCAGTTACTCGACATTTAATAATGAAAAACTGTTTTTT.

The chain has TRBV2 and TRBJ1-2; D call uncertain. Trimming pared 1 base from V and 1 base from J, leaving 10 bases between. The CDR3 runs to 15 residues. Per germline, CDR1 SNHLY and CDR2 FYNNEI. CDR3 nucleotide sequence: TGTGCCAGCAGTGAAGGACTGGATTATAACTATGGCTACACCTTC. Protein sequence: CASSEGLDYNYGYTF.